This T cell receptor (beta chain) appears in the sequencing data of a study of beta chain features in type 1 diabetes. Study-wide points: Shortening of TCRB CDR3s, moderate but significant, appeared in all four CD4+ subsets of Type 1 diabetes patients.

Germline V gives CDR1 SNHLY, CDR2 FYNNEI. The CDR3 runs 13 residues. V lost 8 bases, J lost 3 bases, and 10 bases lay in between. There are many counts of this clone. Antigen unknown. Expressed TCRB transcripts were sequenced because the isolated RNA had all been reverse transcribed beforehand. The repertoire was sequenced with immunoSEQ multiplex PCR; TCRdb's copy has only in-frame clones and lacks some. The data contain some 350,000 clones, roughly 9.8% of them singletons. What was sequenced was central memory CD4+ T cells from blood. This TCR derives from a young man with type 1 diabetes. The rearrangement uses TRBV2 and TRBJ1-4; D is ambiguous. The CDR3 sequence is CASQKLANEKLFF. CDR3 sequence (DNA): TGTGCCAGCCAAAAATTGGCTAATGAAAAACTGTTTTTT.